Sequencing of this T cell receptor (beta chain) was carried out in a study of tumor-infiltrating lymphocytes in primary liver carcinoma. About the study: Surgical resection served as treatment for the primary liver carcinoma of these patients. General study findings and limits: The 250 largest clones made up significantly more of tumor than blood repertoires (p = 0.039). In tumor-adjacent and tumor-blood pairs, overlap was lower than in tumor region pairs.

Per germline, CDR1 MGHRA and CDR2 YSYEKL. The CDR3 length is 17 residues. TCR beta cDNA was made from 500 ng total RNA with a constant-region primer. Slightly modified ARM-PCR with three nested multiplex PCR rounds yielded TCR beta libraries. Running 9 to 10 cycles apiece, the first two PCR rounds relied on TRBV1-TRBV30 forward primers together with a C-beta reverse primer. A single record per CDR3 protein comes from TCRdb applying MiXCR to the multiplex PCR reads. The table lists a few hundred thousand distinct CDR3 sequences, roughly three fifths of them singletons, with over 15% in the top ten. They got blood RNA out of unsorted whole blood and also pulled out germline DNA. Turning to this clonotype: What it recognizes is unknown. The junction differs from germline at one of its ends, possibly a read error.

The chain carries TRBV4-1 and TRBJ2-7, with D possibly TRBD2 on 7 matching bases. Specimen: peripheral blood. This TCR derives from a woman aged 25 to 39 with primary liver carcinoma and hepatitis B virus infection. The CDR3 reads CASSQLPGGGAPYEQYF. The CDR3, as DNA: TGCGCAAGCAGCCAACTTCCTGGAGGGGGGGCGCCCTACGAGCAGTACTTC.